Each of the 17 T cell receptor beta chains below was sequenced from the same sample in a study of blood T cell repertoires in COVID-19. Sequencing used immunoSEQ multiplex PCR; TCRdb keeps in-frame clones, though not all of them. Of about 36,000 clones listed, about 77% are singletons. Material: peripheral blood. These receptors were obtained from a man aged 60-69 years with acute or convalescent COVID-19.

The chain links TRBV10-3 to TRBJ2-7; 9 positions match TRBD2. The CDR3 loop spans 17 amino acids. The ends lost 3 bases at V and 7 bases at J; junction bases unmatched: 16. CDR1 is ENHRY, CDR2 SYGVKD, per germline. CDR3: CAISDFGGVAGVTEQYF. The DNA for the CDR3 is TGTGCCATCAGTGATTTTGGCGGGGTAGCGGGAGTGACTGAGCAGTACTTC.

The V call is TRBV7-2, the J call TRBJ2-7, with TRBD2 identical over 12 bases. After removal of 6 bases from V and 2 bases from J, the junction contained 11 bases not matched to a gene. The CDR3 consists of 17 residues. The germline V gene encodes CDR1 SGHTA and CDR2 FQGNSA. The CDR3 region has the DNA TGTGCCAGCAGTCTGGGACTAGCGGGCCTGAATGCCTACGAGCAGTACTTC. Protein product: CASSLGLAGLNAYEQYF.

CDR3 loop: CASSGTASGNTIYF. CDR3 coding DNA: TGTGCCAGCAGCGGGACAGCTTCTGGAAACACCATATATTTT. The J gene is TRBJ1-3, the V gene TRBV11-3; 7 nucleotides match TRBD1. V was clipped by 5 bases and J by 1 base; unmatched bases: 2. The CDR3 has 14 amino acids. Germline lookup yields CDR1 SGHNT and CDR2 YENEEA.

The V and J genes are TRBV5-1 and TRBJ2-5, with D maybe TRBD1 (6 bases). Trimming shortened V by 0 bases and J by 5 bases, and 14 bases separated the two germline ends. There are 15 residues in the CDR3. CDR1 is SGHRS and CDR2 is YFSETQ in the germline V gene. The CDR3 coding sequence is TGCGCCAGCAGCTTGGCCACCGCAGGGGTTGAGACCCAGTACTTC. It is translated as CASSLATAGVETQYF. Using reference TRBV5-1 and TRBJ2-5 for the parts outside the CDR3, the full variable domain is KAGVTQTPRYLIKTRGQQVTLSCSPISGHRSVSWYQQTPGQGLQFLFEYFSETQRNKGNFPGRFSGRQFSNSRSEMNVSTLELGDSALYLCASSLATAGVETQYFGPGTRLLVL.

The chain carries TRBV25-1 and TRBJ2-5; 8 bases fit TRBD1. The V segment lost 4 bases and the J segment 1 base; nucleotides outside the gene matches: 8. Germline V gene lookup returns CDR1 MGHDK and CDR2 SYGVNS. The length of the CDR3 is 16 residues. Here the CDR3 reads CASSVKTGAFQETQYF. CDR3 coding DNA: TGTGCCAGCAGTGTTAAGACAGGGGCCTTCCAAGAGACCCAGTACTTC. Complete variable domain (other parts from reference TRBV25-1 and TRBJ2-5): EADIYQTPRYLVIGTGKKITLECSQTMGHDKMYWYQQDPGMELHLIHYSYGVNSTEKGDLSSESTVSRIRTEHFPLTLESARPSHTSQYLCASSVKTGAFQETQYFGPGTRLLVL.

The rearrangement links TRBV19 to TRBJ1-3; D is unresolved. The CDR3 is 16 residues long. The V end was cut by 4 bases, the J end by 0 bases, with 13 bases between. Per germline, CDR1 LNHDA and CDR2 SQIVND (reference sequence). CDR3 in DNA: TGTGCCAGTAGTAGAACCGTCTCCTACTCTGGAAACACCATATATTTT. Translated, it gives CASSRTVSYSGNTIYF.

The gene calls are TRBV29-1 and TRBJ2-1, with D possibly matching TRBD1 (5 bases). The CDR3 has 12 residues. V lost 2 bases and J 8 bases, leaving 10 bases between the germline ends. CDR1 is SQVTM, CDR2 ANQGSEA, per germline. The CDR3 spells CSVEQGADEQFF. Here the CDR3 DNA reads TGCAGCGTTGAACAGGGTGCGGATGAGCAGTTCTTC.

The V and J genes are TRBV15 and TRBJ2-6, with 7 positions matching TRBD1. This CDR3 has 17 amino acids. V was clipped by 3 bases and J by 0 bases; unmatched bases: 5. Germline-derived CDR1 and CDR2 are LNHNV and YYDKDF (reference sequence). The CDR3: CATSRGTAYSGANVLTF. As DNA, the CDR3 is TGTGCCACCAGCAGGGGGACAGCTTACTCTGGGGCCAACGTCCTGACTTTC.

The chain carries TRBV10-2 and TRBJ1-2; D gene uncertain. V lost 2 bases, J lost 4 bases, and 14 bases lay in between. This CDR3 comprises 15 residues. CDR1 is WSHSY, CDR2 SAAADI, per germline. In nucleotides, the CDR3 is TGCGCCAGCAGTGAGGGTGGCGGGGTTGGCTATGGCTACACCTTC. Protein: CASSEGGGVGYGYTF.

The chain has TRBV5-1 and TRBJ1-2, with 8 bases lining up with TRBD1. CDR1 and CDR2 (germline): SGHRS, YFSETQ. The V segment lost 4 bases and the J segment 0 bases; nucleotides outside the gene matches: 14. The CDR3 spans 18 residues. The CDR3 protein is CASSPGTGIHRTNYGYTF. DNA for the CDR3: TGCGCCAGCAGCCCAGGGACAGGAATTCACCGGACTAACTATGGCTACACCTTC.

The chain has TRBV7-9 and TRBJ2-3; a possible D gene is TRBD1 (5 bases). Per the germline V gene, CDR1 is SEHNR and CDR2 is FQNEAQ (reference sequence). V gave up 5 bases and J gave up 4 bases, with 10 bases separating them. The CDR3 runs to 13 residues. The CDR3 region is CASSPSGSDTQYF. CDR3 DNA: TGTGCCAGCAGCCCCTCAGGGTCAGATACGCAGTATTTT.

This clone was counted once. V gene TRBV19 combines with J gene TRBJ2-3; possible D gene TRBD1, 5 bases. This CDR3 has 16 amino acids. Trimming stripped 1 base from V and 1 base from J, with 12 bases between. Germline CDR1 and CDR2: LNHDA and SQIVND (reference sequence). In nucleotides, the CDR3 is TGTGCCAGTAGTATAGCCCAGGGTTCGGGCACAGATACGCAGTATTTT. Its translation is CASSIAQGSGTDTQYF. Looking up the rest from reference TRBV19 and TRBJ2-3 gives the full variable domain: DGGITQSPKYLFRKEGQNVTLSCEQNLNHDAMYWYRQDPGQGLRLIYYSQIVNDFQKGDIAEGYSVSREKKESFPLTVTSAQKNPTAFYLCASSIAQGSGTDTQYFGPGTRLTVL.

The chain carries TRBV6-1 and TRBJ2-3; maybe TRBD1 (6 bases). Germline V gives CDR1 MNHNS, CDR2 SASEGT. The CDR3 is 13 amino acids. Between the trimmed V and J ends, which lost 6 bases and 3 bases, there was a span of 10 bases. The CDR3 DNA reads as TGTGCCAGCAGCAATCAGGGGACAGATACGCAGTATTTT. This translates into CASSNQGTDTQYF.

This clone was picked up a small number of times. The rearrangement joins TRBV10-1 to TRBJ1-1, with 9 positions matching TRBD1. CDR1 and CDR2 from the germline V gene are WNHNN and SYGVQD (reference sequence). Trimming at V came to 7 bases and at J to 1 base, leaving 1 base not matched to a gene. The CDR3 is 13 residues long. The CDR3: CASKGQGNTEAFF. The CDR3 bases are TGCGCCAGCAAGGGACAGGGGAACACTGAAGCTTTCTTT.

The J gene is TRBJ2-5, the V gene TRBV20-1, with 9 bases lining up with TRBD2. V shed 3 bases, J shed 5 bases, and the junction held 7 bases outside the gene matches. This CDR3 has 14 amino acids. From germline, CDR1 is DFQATT and CDR2 SNEGSKA (reference sequence). Here the CDR3 reads CSASFVAGVETQYF. The CDR3 DNA follows: TGCAGTGCTAGTTTTGTAGCGGGAGTGGAGACCCAGTACTTC.

The chain joins TRBV5-6 to TRBJ2-1; 8 nucleotides line up with TRBD2. Germline lookup yields CDR1 SGHDT and CDR2 YYEEEE. With V trimmed by 3 bases and J by 8 bases, 7 bases remained unmatched. This CDR3 contains 14 residues. In nucleotides, the CDR3 is TGTGCCAGCAGCTCCAAAGCGGGAGCTGATGAGCAGTTCTTC. Protein: CASSSKAGADEQFF.

Here the CDR3 DNA reads TGTGCCAGCAGCTTAGGCCGGAATTCACCCCTCCACTTT. Translating it yields CASSLGRNSPLHF. The rearrangement links TRBV7-2 to TRBJ1-6; D is ambiguous. CDR3 length equals 13 residues. V lost 1 base and J lost 7, with 5 bases in between. The germline V gene encodes CDR1 SGHTA and CDR2 FQGNSA.